Listed below are T cell receptor beta chains from one sample, sequenced in a study of human T cells and chemical hapten exposure. TCRdb used MiXCR to reprocess the RACE reads, holding one entry per CDR3 protein. The sample has roughly 260,000 distinct CDR3 sequences, over 8% seen once; the top ten hold about 2.5%. The sequencing here drew on whole blood, taken in connection with sensitization to the hapten diphenylcyclopropenone (DPC). Every receptor here comes from a woman in her forties with alopecia areata. Some clones in this sample may be carry-over from other donors' samples. CDR3s include the opening cysteine and the closing phenylalanine or tryptophan. The D gene is left open where the match is weak. Rows give clone size only sometimes, using once, few, many, or a class for an expanded clone.

abundance,j_gene,d_gene,v_gene,CDR3aa,CDR3nt
-,TRBJ2-1,-,TRBV7-2,CASSFVSSSYNEQFF,TGTGCCAGCAGCTTTGTATCGAGCTCCTACAATGAGCAGTTCTTC
-,TRBJ2-5,TRBD1,TRBV5-1,CASSPGQGEKTQYF,TGCGCCAGCAGCCCGGGACAGGGGGAAAAGACCCAGTACTTC
-,TRBJ1-5,-,TRBV6-2/TRBV6-3,CASSNGGSNQPQHF,TGTGCCAGCAGTAACGGGGGGTCCAATCAGCCCCAGCATTTT
-,TRBJ2-3,TRBD1,TRBV24-1,CATSGAGQGATDTQYF,TGTGCCACGAGTGGAGCGGGACAGGGGGCCACAGATACGCAGTATTTT
few,TRBJ2-7,TRBD2,TRBV4-2,CASSQASLAGNYEQYF,TGTGCCAGCAGCCAAGCTTCACTAGCGGGGAATTACGAGCAGTACTTC
few,TRBJ2-1,-,TRBV6-2/TRBV6-3,CASSPPPGSSYNEQFF,TGTGCCAGCAGCCCCCCTCCGGGGAGCTCCTACAATGAGCAGTTCTTC
many,TRBJ1-3,-,TRBV7-8,CASSLVGANSVSGNTIYF,TGTGCCAGCAGCTTAGTGGGGGCGAATTCCGTCTCTGGAAACACCATATATTTT
-,TRBJ2-1,-,TRBV3-1,CASSQIAVGSYGLGEQFF,TGTGCCAGCAGCCAAATTGCGGTAGGCAGCTACGGGCTGGGTGAGCAGTTCTTC
-,TRBJ2-7,-,TRBV6-2/TRBV6-3,CASSYHGAYEQYF,TGTGCCAGCAGTTACCACGGGGCCTACGAGCAGTACTTC
-,TRBJ1-2,-,TRBV6-5,CASSYSYVTANYGYTF,TGTGCCAGCAGTTACTCCTACGTCACAGCTAACTATGGCTACACCTTC
-,TRBJ2-5,-,TRBV7-9,CASSLGVGGSFKETQYF,TGTGCCAGCAGCTTAGGGGTGGGCGGCTCCTTCAAAGAGACCCAGTACTTC
few,TRBJ2-4,TRBD2,TRBV6-5,CASSRSGGDIQYF,TGTGCCAGCAGCCGTAGCGGGGGGGACATTCAGTACTTC